The clone carrying this T cell receptor (beta chain) was recorded many times. As yet, its antigen is unknown. MiXCR, run by TCRdb on the reads, gives a single entry per CDR3 protein. The sample records around 100,000 distinct CDR3 sequences, around 9.1% being singletons. The sample originates from a study of T cell repertoires in cytomegalovirus infection. The study, taken as a whole, reports: Individuals carrying CMV plus the relevant HLA were identified by cumulative frequency of public TCR beta families.

V dropped 2 bases and J dropped 3 bases, with 11 bases sitting between them. The CDR3 is made up of 14 amino acids. The germline V gene encodes CDR1 SGHTA and CDR2 FQGNSA. The origin of this receptor is a human donor in good health (CMV status not recorded). Some clones in this sample may be carry-over from other donors' samples. V is TRBV7-2 and J is TRBJ2-7; no reliable D call. Material: PBMCs, sequenced either directly or after in vitro stimulation (not recorded which). The CDR3 bases are TGTGCCAGCAGCTTATACCGGAGAAACTACGAGCAGTACTTC. Protein product: CASSLYRRNYEQYF.